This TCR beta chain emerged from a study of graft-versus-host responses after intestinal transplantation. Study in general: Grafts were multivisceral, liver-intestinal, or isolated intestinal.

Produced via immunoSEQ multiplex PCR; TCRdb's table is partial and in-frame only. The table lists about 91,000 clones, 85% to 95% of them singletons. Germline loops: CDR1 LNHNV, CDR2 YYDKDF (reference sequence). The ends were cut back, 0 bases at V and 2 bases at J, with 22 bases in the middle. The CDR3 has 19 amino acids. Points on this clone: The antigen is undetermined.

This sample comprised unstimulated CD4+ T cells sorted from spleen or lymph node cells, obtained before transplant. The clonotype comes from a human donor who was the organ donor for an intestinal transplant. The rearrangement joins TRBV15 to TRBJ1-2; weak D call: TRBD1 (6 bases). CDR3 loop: CATSRDARGGRRINYGYTF. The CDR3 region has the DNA TGTGCCACCAGCAGAGATGCCCGGGGGGGCAGAAGAATAAACTATGGCTACACCTTC.